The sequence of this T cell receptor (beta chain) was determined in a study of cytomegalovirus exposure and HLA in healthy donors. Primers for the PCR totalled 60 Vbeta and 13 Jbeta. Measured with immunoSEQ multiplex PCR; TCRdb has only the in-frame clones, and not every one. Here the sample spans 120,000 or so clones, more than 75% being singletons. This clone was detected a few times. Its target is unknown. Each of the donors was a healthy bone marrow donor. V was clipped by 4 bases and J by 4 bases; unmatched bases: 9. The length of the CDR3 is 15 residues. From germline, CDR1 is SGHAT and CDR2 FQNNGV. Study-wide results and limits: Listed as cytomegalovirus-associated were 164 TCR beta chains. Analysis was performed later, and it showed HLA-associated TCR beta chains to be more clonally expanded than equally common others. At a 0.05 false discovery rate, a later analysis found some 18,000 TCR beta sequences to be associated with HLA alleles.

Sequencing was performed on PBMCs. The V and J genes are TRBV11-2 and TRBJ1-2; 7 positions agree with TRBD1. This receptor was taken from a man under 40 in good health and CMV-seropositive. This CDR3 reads CASSYSPGQSYGYTF. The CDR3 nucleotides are TGTGCCAGCAGCTACTCTCCGGGACAGTCCTATGGCTACACCTTC.